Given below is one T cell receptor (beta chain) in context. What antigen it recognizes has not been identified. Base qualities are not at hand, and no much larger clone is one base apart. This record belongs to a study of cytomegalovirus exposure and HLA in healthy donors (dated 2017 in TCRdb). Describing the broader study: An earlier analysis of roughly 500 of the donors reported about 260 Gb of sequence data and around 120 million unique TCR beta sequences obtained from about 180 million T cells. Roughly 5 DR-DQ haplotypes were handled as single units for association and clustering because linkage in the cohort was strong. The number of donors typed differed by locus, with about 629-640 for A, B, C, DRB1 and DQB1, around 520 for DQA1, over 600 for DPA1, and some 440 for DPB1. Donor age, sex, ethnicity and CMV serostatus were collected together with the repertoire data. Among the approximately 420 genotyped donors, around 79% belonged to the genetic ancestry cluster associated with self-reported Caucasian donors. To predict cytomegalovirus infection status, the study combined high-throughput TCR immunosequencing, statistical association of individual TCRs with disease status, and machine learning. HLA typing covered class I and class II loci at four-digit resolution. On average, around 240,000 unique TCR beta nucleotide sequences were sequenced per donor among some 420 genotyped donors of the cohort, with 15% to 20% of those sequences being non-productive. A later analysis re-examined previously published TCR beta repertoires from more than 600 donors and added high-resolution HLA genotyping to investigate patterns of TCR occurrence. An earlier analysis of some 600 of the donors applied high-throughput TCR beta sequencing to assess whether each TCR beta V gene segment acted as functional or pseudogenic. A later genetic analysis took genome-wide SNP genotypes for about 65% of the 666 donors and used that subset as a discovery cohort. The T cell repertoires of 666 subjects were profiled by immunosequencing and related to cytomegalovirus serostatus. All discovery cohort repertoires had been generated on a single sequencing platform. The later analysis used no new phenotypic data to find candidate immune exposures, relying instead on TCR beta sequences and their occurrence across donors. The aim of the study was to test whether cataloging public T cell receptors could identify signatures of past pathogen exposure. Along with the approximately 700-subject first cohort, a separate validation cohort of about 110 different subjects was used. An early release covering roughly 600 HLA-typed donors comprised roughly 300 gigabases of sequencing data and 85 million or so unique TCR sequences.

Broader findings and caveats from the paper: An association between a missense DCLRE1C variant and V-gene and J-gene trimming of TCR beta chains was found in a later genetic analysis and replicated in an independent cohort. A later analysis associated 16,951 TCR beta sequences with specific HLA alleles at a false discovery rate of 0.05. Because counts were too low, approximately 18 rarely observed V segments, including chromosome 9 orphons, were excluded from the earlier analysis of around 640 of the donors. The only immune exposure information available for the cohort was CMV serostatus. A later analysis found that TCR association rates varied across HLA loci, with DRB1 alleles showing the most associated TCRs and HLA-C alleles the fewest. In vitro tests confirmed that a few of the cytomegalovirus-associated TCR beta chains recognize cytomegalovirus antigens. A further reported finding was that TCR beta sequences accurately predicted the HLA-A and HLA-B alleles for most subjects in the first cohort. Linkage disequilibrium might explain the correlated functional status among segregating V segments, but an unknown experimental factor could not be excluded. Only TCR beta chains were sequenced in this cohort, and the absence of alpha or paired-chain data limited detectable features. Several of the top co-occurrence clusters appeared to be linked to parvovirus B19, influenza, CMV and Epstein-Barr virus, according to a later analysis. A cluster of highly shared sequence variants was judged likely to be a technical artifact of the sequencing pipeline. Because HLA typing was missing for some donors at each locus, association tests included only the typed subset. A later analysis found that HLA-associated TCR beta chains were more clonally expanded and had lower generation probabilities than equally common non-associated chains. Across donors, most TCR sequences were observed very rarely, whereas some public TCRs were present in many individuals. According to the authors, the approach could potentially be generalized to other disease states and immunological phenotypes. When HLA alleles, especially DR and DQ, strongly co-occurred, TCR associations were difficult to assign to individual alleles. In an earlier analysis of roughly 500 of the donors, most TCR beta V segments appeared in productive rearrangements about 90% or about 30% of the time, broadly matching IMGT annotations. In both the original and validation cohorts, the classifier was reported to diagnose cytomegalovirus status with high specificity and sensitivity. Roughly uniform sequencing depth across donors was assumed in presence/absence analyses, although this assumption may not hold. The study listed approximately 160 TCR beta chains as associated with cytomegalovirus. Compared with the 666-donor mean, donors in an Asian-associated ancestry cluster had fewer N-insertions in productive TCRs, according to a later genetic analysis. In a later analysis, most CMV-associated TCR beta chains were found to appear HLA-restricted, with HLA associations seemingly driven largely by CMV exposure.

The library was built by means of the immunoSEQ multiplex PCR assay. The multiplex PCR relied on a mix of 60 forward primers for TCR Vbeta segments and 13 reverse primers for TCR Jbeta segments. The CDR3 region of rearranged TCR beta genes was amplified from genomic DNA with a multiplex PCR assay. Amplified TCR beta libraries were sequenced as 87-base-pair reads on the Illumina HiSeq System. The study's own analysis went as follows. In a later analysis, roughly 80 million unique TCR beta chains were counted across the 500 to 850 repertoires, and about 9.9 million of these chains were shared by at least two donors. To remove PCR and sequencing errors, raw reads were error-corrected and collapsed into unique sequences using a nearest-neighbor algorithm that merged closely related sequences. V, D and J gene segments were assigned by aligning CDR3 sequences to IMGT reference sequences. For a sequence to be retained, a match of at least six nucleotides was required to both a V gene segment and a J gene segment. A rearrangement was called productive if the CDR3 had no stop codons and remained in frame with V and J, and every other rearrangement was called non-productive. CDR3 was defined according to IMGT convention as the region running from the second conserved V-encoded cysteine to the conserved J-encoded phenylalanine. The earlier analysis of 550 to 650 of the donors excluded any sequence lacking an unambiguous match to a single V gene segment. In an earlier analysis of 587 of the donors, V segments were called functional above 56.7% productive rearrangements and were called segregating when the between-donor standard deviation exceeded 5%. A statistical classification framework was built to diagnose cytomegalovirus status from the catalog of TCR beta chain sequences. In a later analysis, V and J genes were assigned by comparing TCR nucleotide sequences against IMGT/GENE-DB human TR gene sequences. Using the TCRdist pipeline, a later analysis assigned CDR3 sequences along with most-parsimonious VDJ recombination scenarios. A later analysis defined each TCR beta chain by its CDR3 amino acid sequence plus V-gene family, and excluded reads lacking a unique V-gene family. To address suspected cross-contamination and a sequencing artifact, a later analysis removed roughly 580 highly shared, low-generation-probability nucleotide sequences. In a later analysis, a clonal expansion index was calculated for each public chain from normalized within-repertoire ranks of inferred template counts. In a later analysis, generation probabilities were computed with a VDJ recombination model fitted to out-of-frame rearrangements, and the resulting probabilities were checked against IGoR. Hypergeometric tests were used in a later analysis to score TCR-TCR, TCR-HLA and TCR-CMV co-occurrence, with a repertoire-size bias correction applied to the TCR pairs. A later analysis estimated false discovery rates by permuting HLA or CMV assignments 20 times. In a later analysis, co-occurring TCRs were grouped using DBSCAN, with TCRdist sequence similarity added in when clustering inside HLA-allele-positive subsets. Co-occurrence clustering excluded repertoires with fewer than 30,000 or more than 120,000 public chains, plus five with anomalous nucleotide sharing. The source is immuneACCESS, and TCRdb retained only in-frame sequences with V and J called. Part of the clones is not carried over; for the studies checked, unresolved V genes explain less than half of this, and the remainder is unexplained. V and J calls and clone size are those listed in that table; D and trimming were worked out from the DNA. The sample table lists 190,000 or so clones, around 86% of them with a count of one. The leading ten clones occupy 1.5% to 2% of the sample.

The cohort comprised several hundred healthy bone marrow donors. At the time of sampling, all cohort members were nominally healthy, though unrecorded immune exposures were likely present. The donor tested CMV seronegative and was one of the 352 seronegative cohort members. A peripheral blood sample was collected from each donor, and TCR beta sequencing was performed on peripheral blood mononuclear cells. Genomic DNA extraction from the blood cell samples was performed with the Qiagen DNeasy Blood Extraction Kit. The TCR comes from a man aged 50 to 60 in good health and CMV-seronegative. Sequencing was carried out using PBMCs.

The DNA reads as follows: TGTGCCAGCAGCCCGGAGGAGCTAGCGGGAGGGCCTGTAGGCTACGAGCAGTACTTC. It encodes CASSPEELAGGPVGYEQYF. The rearranged segments are TRBV21-1 and TRBJ2-7; TRBD2, the table's D call, lacks a check against the DNA. TRBV21-1 is a pseudogene locus. Reading from cysteine to phenylalanine, the CDR3 counts 19 amino acids. The sequence is cut down to CDR3 DNA, 57 bases in frame from base 1.